This T cell receptor beta chain was recorded in a study of cytomegalovirus exposure and HLA in healthy donors. This CDR3 is 14 amino acids long. V was pared by 5 bases and J by 0 bases, with 9 bases between. The germline V gene has CDR1 LNHDA and CDR2 SQIVND (reference sequence). The PCR used 60 Vbeta and 13 Jbeta primers. The repertoire was sequenced with immunoSEQ multiplex PCR; TCRdb's copy has only in-frame clones and lacks some. The table includes roughly 120,000 clones, about 80% detected once. This clone was counted only a few times. This clonotype was sampled from a woman between 45 and 60 years old in good health and CMV-seropositive. The chain is built from TRBV19 and TRBJ2-3; D is possibly TRBD1 (5 bases). Sample: PBMCs. Here the CDR3 reads CASSLRDSTDTQYF. In DNA form, the CDR3 reads TGTGCCAGTAGTCTCAGGGATAGCACAGATACGCAGTATTTT. The complete variable domain, with remaining parts taken from reference TRBV19 and TRBJ2-3, reads DGGITQSPKYLFRKEGQNVTLSCEQNLNHDAMYWYRQDPGQGLRLIYYSQIVNDFQKGDIAEGYSVSREKKESFPLTVTSAQKNPTAFYLCASSLRDSTDTQYFGPGTRLTVL.